These T cell receptor beta chains were read from a single sample in a study of T cell changes during pregnancy in multiple sclerosis. TCRdb's copy holds only in-frame clones and misses some; the assay was immunoSEQ multiplex PCR. The table lists 40,000 or so clones, about 90% of them singletons, with more than 0.55% in the top ten. This sample comprised CD4+ T cells from peripheral blood mononuclear cells, obtained before pregnancy. Every receptor here comes from a female donor with multiple sclerosis, enrolled in a pregnancy study. Each CDR3 is given with its conserved first and last residue. A D gene is named only where the DNA matches it firmly. Some rows mark clone size as missing; the rest say once, few, many or name a class of expanded clone.

D	V	J	length	size	DNA	CDR3
.	TRBV18	TRBJ2-7	13	.	TGTGCCAGCTCGCACAGGGACCCCGACGAGCAGTACTTC	CASSHRDPDEQYF
TRBD1	TRBV5-1	TRBJ1-5	14	.	TGCGCCAGCAGCACGGGACAGGTCAATCAGCCCCAGCATTTT	CASSTGQVNQPQHF
.	TRBV21-1	TRBJ1-5	18	.	TGTGCCAGCAGCAAAGAGGGGGGGGGCAGGGAGAGGAATCAGCCCCAGCATTTT	CASSKEGGGRERNQPQHF
TRBD1	TRBV5-1	TRBJ2-7	16	once	TGCGCCAGCAGCTCGTACCGGGACAGGGTATCCTACGAGCAGTACTTC	CASSSYRDRVSYEQYF
TRBD1	TRBV7-2	TRBJ1-2	16	once	TGTGCCAGCAGCTTAGGGGTCGGGACAGGGGGACTTGGCTACACCTTC	CASSLGVGTGGLGYTF
.	TRBV9	TRBJ2-7	16	.	TGTGCCAGCAGCGTAGGGGGCACGGAATTGGGCTACGAGCAGTACTTC	CASSVGGTELGYEQYF
TRBD2	TRBV4-1	TRBJ2-1	16	.	TGCGCCAGCAGCCTCTTCTCTAGCGGGGCTTACAATGAGCAGTTCTTC	CASSLFSSGAYNEQFF
TRBD1	TRBV5-1	TRBJ2-7	14	.	TGCGCCAGCAGCTTCCGGGACAGGGACGACGAGCAGTACTTC	CASSFRDRDDEQYF
.	TRBV30	TRBJ2-1	14	.	TGTGCCGGCCGGACTTCCCATACTTACAATGAGCAGTTCTTC	CAGRTSHTYNEQFF
.	TRBV5-1	TRBJ2-7	13	.	TGCGCCAGCGTTGGACAGCGCTCCTACGAGCAGTACTTC	CASVGQRSYEQYF
TRBD1	TRBV6-1	TRBJ2-7	14	.	TGTGCCAGCCAAGTCAGGACAGGCACCTACGAGCAGTACTTC	CASQVRTGTYEQYF
TRBD1	TRBV15	TRBJ2-1	14	.	TGTGCCACCAGCAGAGGAAACAGGGGAAATGAGCAGTTCTTC	CATSRGNRGNEQFF
.	TRBV6-6	TRBJ1-2	12	.	TGTGCCAGCAGTCCCGGGAACTATGGCTACACCTTC	CASSPGNYGYTF
.	TRBV7-9	TRBJ1-1	11	.	TGTGCCAGCAGCCTACGATCCGAAGCTTTCTTT	CASSLRSEAFF
.	TRBV6-7	TRBJ1-2	14	.	TGTGCCAGCAGTTCTCGGGGGGGGGACTATGGCTACACCTTC	CASSSRGGDYGYTF
.	TRBV11-2	TRBJ2-3	17	.	TGTGCCAGCAGCTTAATGAGTACTACTCGTAGCACAGATACGCAGTATTTT	CASSLMSTTRSTDTQYF
TRBD1	TRBV5-4	TRBJ1-2	15	.	TGTGCCAGCAGCTTCCCGACAGGGGCCAACTATGGCTACACCTTC	CASSFPTGANYGYTF
.	TRBV7-8	TRBJ1-6	15	once	TGTGCCAGCAGCTTAGACAGGGCTCATAATTCACCCCTCCACTTT	CASSLDRAHNSPLHF
TRBD2	TRBV7-2	TRBJ2-1	14	.	TGTGCCAGCAGCTTAGGAGGTCTTAGCGGGGGAGAGTTCTTC	CASSLGGLSGGEFF
.	TRBV7-8	TRBJ2-7	14	.	TGTGCCAGCAGCTTTGGGGCAGGGCTTGACGAGCAGTACTTC	CASSFGAGLDEQYF
TRBD1	TRBV2	TRBJ2-3	15	.	TGTGCCAGCAGCAGAACAGGGGGCGGGAGAGATACGCAGTATTTT	CASSRTGGGRDTQYF
TRBD1	TRBV6-5	TRBJ2-5	13	.	TGTGCCAGCAGTACGGACAGGGGAGAGACCCAGTACTTC	CASSTDRGETQYF
TRBD1	TRBV5-1	TRBJ1-2	13	once	TGCGTCAGCAGCCCGGACAGGCCCTATGGCTACACCTTC	CVSSPDRPYGYTF
TRBD1	TRBV27	TRBJ1-4	14	.	TGTGCCAGCAGTTTTCAGGGGGGTGCTGAAAAACTGTTTTTT	CASSFQGGAEKLFF
TRBD1	TRBV7-6	TRBJ1-1	12	.	TGTGCCAGCAGCCTCGACAGGGGAAGGGCTTTCTTT	CASSLDRGRAFF
.	TRBV10-1	TRBJ1-1	13	.	TGCGCCAGCAGCCCCCAGGGAAACACTGAAGCTTTCTTT	CASSPQGNTEAFF
.	TRBV28	TRBJ1-5	17	.	TGTGCCAGCACCCCACCCTTCAGGGTTACGAGCAATCAGCCCCAGCATTTT	CASTPPFRVTSNQPQHF
.	TRBV5-6	TRBJ2-5	15	.	TGTGCCAGCAGCTTGGAGGTGCTAGTTCAAGAGACCCAGTACTTC	CASSLEVLVQETQYF
.	TRBV7-9	TRBJ2-7	10	.	TGTGCCAGCAGCTCGGGCGAGCAGTACTTC	CASSSGEQYF
.	TRBV5-4	TRBJ2-5	16	.	TGTGCCAGCAACGAGGGGGGCGGCGGGGGAGGAGAGACCCAGTACTTC	CASNEGGGGGGETQYF
TRBD1	TRBV27	TRBJ2-4	17	.	TGTGCCAGCAGTTTAGGGACAGGGACCCTAGCCAAAAACATTCAGTACTTC	CASSLGTGTLAKNIQYF
TRBD1	TRBV11-2	TRBJ1-2	14	.	TGTGCCAGCAGCCCGACGACAGGGCTCGGTGGCTACACCTTC	CASSPTTGLGGYTF
.	TRBV5-1	TRBJ1-2	13	.	TGCGCCAGCAGCTTGGACAGGGTGTTTGGCTACACCTTC	CASSLDRVFGYTF
TRBD1	TRBV2	TRBJ1-6	17	.	TGTGCCAGCCACCCATTAGGGGGCCGGTTATATAATTCACCCCTCCACTTT	CASHPLGGRLYNSPLHF
.	TRBV5-1	TRBJ1-3	17	.	TGCGCCAGCAGCAGGGATACAGGCTACAGCTCTGGAAACACCATATATTTT	CASSRDTGYSSGNTIYF
.	TRBV5-1	TRBJ2-1	15	.	TGCGCCAGCAGCTTGGAAGCCCCCTCCTACAATGAGCAGTTCTTC	CASSLEAPSYNEQFF
.	TRBV7-2	TRBJ2-7	14	.	TGTGCCAGCAGCTTGAGGGTGCACACCTACGAGCAGTACTTC	CASSLRVHTYEQYF
TRBD1	TRBV19	TRBJ1-4	15	.	TGTGCCAGTAGTAGAACAGGGGGCTCTAATGAAAAACTGTTTTTT	CASSRTGGSNEKLFF
.	TRBV30	TRBJ1-2	17	once	TGTGCCTGGAGTCGTCCAAAGGGGCTTCGGGGGTGGGTCGGCTACACCTTC	CAWSRPKGLRGWVGYTF
.	TRBV10-3	TRBJ1-1	12	.	TGTGCCACTGGGGGGGGGAACACTGAAGCTTTCTTT	CATGGGNTEAFF
TRBD2	TRBV9	TRBJ2-1	15	once	TGTGCCAGCAGCGGCGTAGCGGGGGCCCACAATGAGCAGTTCTTC	CASSGVAGAHNEQFF
.	TRBV5-1	TRBJ2-5	15	.	TGCGCCAGCAGCTTGTGGTACACCACCCAAGAGACCCAGTACTTC	CASSLWYTTQETQYF
TRBD2	TRBV5-1	TRBJ2-3	15	.	TGCGCCAGCATGACCGGGGGGGCTGGCACAGATACGCAGTATTTT	CASMTGGAGTDTQYF
.	TRBV5-4	TRBJ1-6	15	.	TGTGCCAGCAGCGCCTCGACAGGCTATAATTCACCCCTCCACTTT	CASSASTGYNSPLHF
TRBD1	TRBV18	TRBJ2-2	15	.	TGTGCCAGCTCACCCGGGACAGGTTCCACCGGGGAGCTGTTTTTT	CASSPGTGSTGELFF
TRBD1	TRBV2	TRBJ1-2	15	.	TGTGCCAGCAGTCAGAGACAGGGAACTAACTATGGCTACACCTTC	CASSQRQGTNYGYTF
.	TRBV5-1	TRBJ1-1	17	.	TGCGCCAGCAGCTTGGAGTTCGGGGGAGGTGCGAACACTGAAGCTTTCTTT	CASSLEFGGGANTEAFF
.	TRBV7-2	TRBJ2-5	11	.	TGTGCCAGCAGCGGACTAGAGACCCAGTACTTC	CASSGLETQYF
.	TRBV6-6	TRBJ1-4	13	.	TGTGCCAGCAGCGCCTGGGGGGGGGAAAAACTGTTTTTT	CASSAWGGEKLFF
TRBD1	TRBV30	TRBJ1-2	15	.	TGTGTCTGGAGTGCCAACACAAATCGGGACAGGCTCTACACCTTC	CVWSANTNRDRLYTF